This TCR beta chain was retrieved from a study of human T cells and chemical hapten exposure. The time point denotes: pre-sensitization, week 0. Noted treatment: therapeutic diphenylcyclopropenone sensitization with weekly scalp DPC. Only after blood had been drawn was each patch test applied. The junction had 6 bases not matched to a gene; V was cut back by 5 bases and J by 0 bases. CDR3 length: 17 amino acids. Germline V gives CDR1 SGHTA, CDR2 FQGNSA. Authors' data handling: There were a median of approximately 88,000 TCRs per sample, with a range from roughly 20,000 to 700,000. One entry per CDR3 protein, called by TCRdb with MiXCR from the RACE reads. These V and J calls are TCRdb output, not the study's own analysis. Seen here are some 300,000 distinct CDR3 sequences, over 5% observed once, and the top ten hold about 8.2%. Concerning this clonotype itself: Its antigen is undetermined.

General study points: Significantly more large CDR3 similarity clusters were formed by expanded TCRs than by controls. Following DPC sensitization, TCRs present above 1 in 1000 frequency showed no change.

This receptor was obtained from a woman younger than 35 with alopecia areata. Some clones in this sample may be carry-over from other donors' samples. The genes are TRBV7-2 and TRBJ2-3, with 12 bases lining up with TRBD2. This sample comprised whole blood, obtained in connection with sensitization to the hapten diphenylcyclopropenone (DPC). CDR3 region: CASSVRTSGASTDTQYF. Here the CDR3 DNA reads TGTGCCAGCAGCGTTCGGACTAGCGGGGCGAGCACAGATACGCAGTATTTT.